Listed here are 12 T cell receptor beta chains from one sample, sequenced in a study of blood T cell repertoires in COVID-19. Sequenced by immunoSEQ multiplex PCR; TCRdb stores in-frame clones only, minus some. Of 97,000 or so clones listed, roughly 87% are singletons. Sequencing input: peripheral blood. The receptors shown here come from a man in his fifties with active COVID-19.

The chain recombines TRBV6-5 with TRBJ1-1, with a weak D call TRBD1 (6 bases). Germline V lookup: CDR1 MNHEY, CDR2 SVGAGI. The V and J ends lost 5 bases and 0 bases respectively, with 7 bases between them. This CDR3 is built from 13 residues. The CDR3 loop reads CASSQGMNTEAFF. The CDR3 DNA follows: TGTGCCAGCAGTCAGGGGATGAACACTGAAGCTTTCTTT.

The chain uses TRBV7-2 and TRBJ2-5, with a tentative D call TRBD2 (6 bases). The V gene's germline CDR1 is SGHTA and CDR2 FQGNSA. This CDR3 region has 14 residues. V lost 2 bases and J 5 bases, leaving 12 bases between the germline ends. Here the CDR3 DNA reads TGTGCCAGCAGCTTATTCCGGGGGTCGGAGACCCAGTACTTC. Translation gives CASSLFRGSETQYF.

The chain uses TRBV5-4 and TRBJ2-3, with 9 bases matching TRBD2. The CDR3 length is 15 residues. V lost 6 bases, J lost 0 bases, and 5 bases stayed unmatched. Germline V gives CDR1 SGHNT, CDR2 YYREEE (reference sequence). The CDR3 loop is CASNSGGSSTDTQYF. The DNA for the CDR3 is TGTGCCAGCAACAGCGGGGGGTCTAGCACAGATACGCAGTATTTT. Together with reference TRBV5-4 and TRBJ2-3, the CDR3 gives the full variable domain: ETGVTQSPTHLIKTRGQQVTLRCSSQSGHNTVSWYQQALGQGPQFIFQYYREEENGRGNFPPRFSGLQFPNYSSELNVNALELDDSALYLCASNSGGSSTDTQYFGPGTRLTVL.

The rearrangement uses TRBV1 and TRBJ2-5; the DNA was not compared with TRBD2, the D call given in the table. TRBV1 is recorded as a pseudogene. The CDR3 has 10 amino acids. The CDR3 reads CTSSSRTQYF. The CDR3 DNA is TGCACCAGCAGCTCGAGGACCCAGTACTTC.

Comment on this clone: The germline gene is not matched at one end of the junction; a read error may be the cause. V and J are TRBV20-1 and TRBJ1-2; 7 bases are a match to TRBD1. CDR1 is DFQATT and CDR2 is SNEGSKA in the germline V gene (reference sequence). The CDR3 extends over 10 amino acids. The CDR3 nucleotides read TGCAGTGCCCGGATCGGGACAGTTGTCTTC. Protein: CSARIGTVVF.

The chain links TRBV5-4 to TRBJ2-1; 7 bases are shared with TRBD1. The CDR3 runs 15 residues. CDR1 is SGHNT and CDR2 is YYREEE in the germline V gene (reference sequence). The ends lost 0 bases at V and 9 bases at J; junction bases unmatched: 9. The CDR3 is CASSLGGGHAIEQFF. The DNA for the CDR3 is TGTGCCAGCAGCTTGGGAGGGGGCCACGCCATTGAGCAGTTCTTC.

The chain joins TRBV7-2 to TRBJ1-2; D may be TRBD1 (6 bases). Germline V gene data show CDR1 as SGHTA and CDR2 as FQGNSA. There are 16 residues in the CDR3. The V end lost 2 bases, the J end lost 4 bases, and 17 bases lay between the germline ends. The CDR3: CASSLLGALISYGYTF. As DNA, the CDR3 is TGTGCCAGCAGCTTACTGGGGGCTCTAATTAGCTATGGCTACACCTTC.

This chain connects TRBV6-2 or TRBV6-3 to TRBJ2-1; 7 bases are a match to TRBD2. CDR1 and CDR2 from the germline V gene are MNHEY and SVGEGT. This CDR3 has 16 residues. J was trimmed by 5 bases and V by 5 bases; bases with no gene match: 12. For the CDR3, the DNA is TGTGCCAGCAGTAACCCTATAGCGGGCGTCGACAATGAGCAGTTCTTC. Amino acid sequence: CASSNPIAGVDNEQFF.

This clone was observed once. The rearrangement uses TRBV6-5 and TRBJ1-1, with D possibly being TRBD1 (6 bases). The ends were cut back, 5 bases at V and 1 base at J, with 14 bases in the middle. CDR3 length equals 15 residues. Germline V lookup: CDR1 MNHEY, CDR2 SVGAGI. CDR3 residues: CASSRRGGWNTEAFF. DNA of the CDR3: TGTGCCAGCAGTCGAAGGGGGGGCTGGAACACTGAAGCTTTCTTT.

Written as DNA, the CDR3 is TGTGCCAGCAGTGCCGGGACTAGCGGGGGCGATGAGCAGTTCTTC. This translates into CASSAGTSGGDEQFF. The chain recombines TRBV6-4 with TRBJ2-1; 14 nucleotides line up with TRBD2. The CDR3 runs to 15 residues. Germline values: CDR1 MRHNA, CDR2 SNTAGT. V was pared by 4 bases and J by 8 bases, with 4 bases of the junction left unmatched.

The genes are TRBV7-2 and TRBJ2-1, with 12 bases matching TRBD2. J was trimmed by 3 bases and V by 3 bases; bases with no gene match: 3. From germline, CDR1 is SGHTA and CDR2 FQGNSA. The CDR3 is 16 residues long. CDR3 sequence (DNA): TGTGCCAGCAGCTTCCAGACTAGCGGGGGCTACAATGAGCAGTTCTTC. This encodes CASSFQTSGGYNEQFF.

The rearrangement joins TRBV19 to TRBJ1-5; perhaps TRBD1 as D (5 bases). V gave up 6 bases and J gave up 4 bases, with 13 bases separating them. Germline assignment: CDR1 LNHDA and CDR2 SQIVND (reference sequence). The length of the CDR3 is 14 residues. The CDR3 bases are TGTGCCAGTAGCCTGGGGCAGATGAATCAGCCCCAGCATTTT. Translation gives CASSLGQMNQPQHF.